This TCR beta chain was identified in a study of beta chain features in type 1 diabetes. Study-level information: The patients were much like the healthy donors in age, gender and cell yields.

Findings and limits, study-wide: TCRB CDR3 length was moderately but significantly reduced in all four CD4+ subsets of Type 1 diabetes patients. VDJ junctions from type 1 diabetes patients carried fewer insertions and larger deletions.

Germline V lookup: CDR1 GTSNPN, CDR2 SVGIG (reference sequence). CDR3 length equals 15 residues. J gave up 0 bases and V 0 bases, and 5 bases lay outside the gene matches. The study reverse transcribed the entire isolated RNA, so it sequenced expressed TCRB transcripts. The table came from immunoSEQ multiplex PCR; TCRdb's copy has only in-frame clones and leaves some out. The table shows a few hundred thousand clones, with over 25% occurring only once. Each of the sorted populations had a purity greater than 95%. In regard to this clone: Its target is unknown.

Sequencing input: naive CD4+ T cells from blood. The source is a man between 18 and 35 years old in good health. This chain joins TRBV30 and TRBJ2-7; 7 bases agree with TRBD2. CDR3 residues: CAWSVPGTTSYEQYF. The CDR3, as DNA: TGTGCCTGGAGTGTACCCGGGACTACCTCCTACGAGCAGTACTTC.